These T cell receptor beta chains were read from a single sample in a study of beta chain features in type 1 diabetes. Assay: immunoSEQ multiplex PCR; the TCRdb copy retains only in-frame clones and omits some. The sample carries 350,000 to 400,000 clones, more than 13% recorded once. The sample was naive CD4+ T cells from blood. The source is a woman between 18 and 29 years old in good health. Each CDR3 is given with its conserved first and last residue. A D gene is named only where the DNA matches it firmly. Size values are once, few and many counts, or a class for expanded clones, and some rows have none.

>few|TRBV6-5|TRBD1|TRBJ1-1
CASSPGQINTEAFF
TGTGCCAGCAGCCCGGGACAGATAAACACTGAAGCTTTCTTT
>few|TRBV7-9|TRBD1|TRBJ1-1
CASRPHRGMNTEAFF
TGTGCCAGCAGACCGCACAGGGGGATGAACACTGAAGCTTTCTTT
>few|TRBV7-9|TRBD2|TRBJ2-7
CASSLGTSGIPYEQYF
TGTGCCAGCAGCTTAGGGACTAGCGGGATTCCCTACGAGCAGTACTTC
>few|TRBV29-1|-|TRBJ1-1
CSVMRGGTNTEAFF
TGCAGCGTCATGAGGGGGGGGACGAACACTGAAGCTTTCTTT
>few|TRBV28|-|TRBJ2-7
CASAAAARGLYEQYF
TGTGCCAGCGCTGCAGCGGCTAGAGGTTTGTACGAGCAGTACTTC
>few|TRBV7-9|TRBD2|TRBJ2-5
CASSFLAGGRQETQYF
TGTGCCAGCAGCTTTCTAGCGGGAGGGCGGCAAGAGACCCAGTACTTC
>few|TRBV7-6|TRBD1|TRBJ2-7
CASSFGQGSYEQYF
TGTGCCAGCAGCTTCGGACAGGGCTCCTACGAGCAGTACTTC
>few|TRBV7-6|-|TRBJ2-5
CASSWGRTVETQYF
TGTGCCAGCAGCTGGGGGCGGACCGTTGAGACCCAGTACTTC
>few|TRBV6-1|-|TRBJ2-7
CASSLDIHSYEQYF
TGTGCCAGCAGCTTGGACATTCACTCCTACGAGCAGTACTTC
>-|TRBV7-8|-|TRBJ2-1
CASSPPGLSLTSEQFF
TGTGCCAGCAGCCCCCCGGGACTTTCCCTGACGAGTGAGCAGTTCTTC
>few|TRBV7-9|-|TRBJ1-1
CASSRGGSIVNTEAFF
TGTGCCAGCAGCCGGGGGGGGAGCATCGTGAACACTGAAGCTTTCTTT
>-|TRBV7-2|TRBD2|TRBJ2-2
CASSPRDYYTGELFF
TGTGCCAGCAGCCCGCGGGACTACTACACCGGGGAGCTGTTTTTT
>-|TRBV27|-|TRBJ1-2
CASSPGPGYGYTF
TGTGCCAGCAGTCCTGGGCCAGGCTATGGCTACACCTTC
>-|TRBV29-1|TRBD2|TRBJ2-5
CSVLLTSGNQETQYF
TGCAGCGTCCTCTTGACTAGCGGGAACCAAGAGACCCAGTACTTC
>few|TRBV5-1|-|TRBJ2-7
CASSLSAGDREQYF
TGCGCCAGCAGCTTGTCGGCAGGGGATCGCGAGCAGTACTTC
>few|TRBV29-1|TRBD1|TRBJ2-3
CSGDGTGLTDTQYF
TGCAGCGGAGACGGGACAGGGTTGACAGATACGCAGTATTTT
>-|TRBV30|-|TRBJ1-2
CASHGGHGGYTF
TGTGCCTCTCACGGGGGGCATGGTGGCTACACCTTC
>-|TRBV23-1|TRBD2|TRBJ2-5
CASSQGLAGVQTQYF
TGCGCCAGCAGCCAAGGTCTAGCGGGAGTGCAGACCCAGTACTTC
>few|TRBV30|-|TRBJ2-3
CAWSVSIDTQYF
TGTGCCTGGAGTGTATCTATAGATACGCAGTATTTT
>-|TRBV23-1|TRBD1|TRBJ2-3
CASSQRETGTTDTQYF
TGCGCCAGCAGTCAGCGAGAGACAGGGACCACAGATACGCAGTATTTT
>-|TRBV27|TRBD2|TRBJ2-4
CASSRTSGSGNIQYF
TGTGCCAGCAGCAGGACTAGCGGGAGTGGGAACATTCAGTACTTC
>-|TRBV5-6|TRBD1|TRBJ1-1
CASSLTDREGTEAFF
TGTGCCAGCAGCTTGACGGACAGGGAGGGCACTGAAGCTTTCTTT
>-|TRBV5-6|-|TRBJ1-1
CASSLGQTGLNTEAFF
TGTGCCAGCAGCTTGGGTCAGACGGGATTAAACACTGAAGCTTTCTTT
>few|TRBV18|-|TRBJ2-7
CASSPETPEQYF
TGTGCCAGCTCACCGGAGACCCCCGAGCAGTACTTC
>-|TRBV13|TRBD2|TRBJ2-1
CASSAQLAGWYINEQFF
TGTGCCAGCAGCGCCCAACTAGCGGGATGGTATATTAATGAGCAGTTCTTC
>few|TRBV5-1|-|TRBJ2-1
CASSDAGNEQFF
TGCGCCAGCAGCGATGCAGGGAATGAGCAGTTCTTC
>-|TRBV5-6|TRBD1|TRBJ2-7
CASSLTGGNEQYF
TGTGCCAGCAGCTTGACAGGGGGCAACGAGCAGTACTTC
>-|TRBV6-5|TRBD1|TRBJ1-2
CASSPRTGYGYTF
TGTGCCAGCAGTCCACGGACAGGCTATGGCTACACCTTC
>few|TRBV7-2|-|TRBJ2-3
CASSLARRDTFLDTQYF
TGTGCCAGCAGCTTAGCCCGCCGGGACACGTTTTTGGATACGCAGTATTTT
>-|TRBV5-1|TRBD2|TRBJ2-1
CASSPRLAGPDHEQFF
TGCGCCAGCAGCCCCCGCCTAGCGGGACCAGACCATGAGCAGTTCTTC
>few|TRBV7-3|-|TRBJ2-2
CASSLSGHPNTGELFF
TGTGCCAGCAGCTTATCCGGACACCCTAACACCGGGGAGCTGTTTTTT
>-|TRBV13|TRBD1|TRBJ1-2
CASSTGQGRHLGYTF
TGTGCCAGCAGCACAGGACAGGGGCGGCATCTGGGCTACACCTTC
>-|TRBV11-2|-|TRBJ2-3
CASREAAGGNPDTQYF
TGTGCCAGCAGGGAAGCGGCAGGGGGGAACCCAGATACGCAGTATTTT
>-|TRBV10-3|TRBD1|TRBJ2-5
CAISWDRQETQYF
TGTGCCATCAGTTGGGACAGACAAGAGACCCAGTACTTC
>-|TRBV7-9|-|TRBJ1-1
CASSFTSPGNTEAFF
TGTGCCAGCAGCTTTACATCTCCAGGGAACACTGAAGCTTTCTTT
>few|TRBV6-6|TRBD1|TRBJ2-3
CASSWGTASTDTQYF
TGTGCCAGCAGTTGGGGGACAGCTAGCACAGATACGCAGTATTTT